The text below deals with one TCR beta chain. Antigen unknown. The PCR was carried out with 60 Vbeta primers and 13 Jbeta primers. Produced via immunoSEQ multiplex PCR; TCRdb's table is partial and in-frame only. The top ten hold roughly 11% of the sample, which has approximately 100,000 clones, 77% seen once. The data stem from a study of cytomegalovirus exposure and HLA in healthy donors. Study-wide points: The study put 150 or so TCR beta chains on its list as cytomegalovirus-associated. It was reported that TCR beta sequences correctly inferred the HLA-A and HLA-B alleles for most subjects. In vitro testing confirmed a few CMV-associated chains as specific for CMV antigens. A later analysis, which compared TCR beta chains of equal frequency, found the HLA-associated ones more clonally expanded.

Germline assignment: CDR1 SNHLY and CDR2 FYNNEI. V shed 5 bases and J shed 5 bases, with 12 bases lying between them. The CDR3 loop spans 14 amino acids. Sequencing was carried out using PBMCs. This chain joins TRBV2 and TRBJ1-4; perhaps TRBD1 as D (6 bases). The TCR sequence derives from a man in his forties in good health and CMV-seropositive. CDR3 in amino acids: CASSYRVGNEKLFF. The CDR3 coding sequence is TGTGCCAGCAGTTACAGGGTAGGGAATGAAAAACTGTTTTTT.